This TCR beta chain emerged from a study of regulatory T cells in long-lasting Graves disease. Findings of the study overall: Favored gene segments in persistent disease were TRBV28, TRBJ1-2 and TRBJ2-5.

This clonotype was found many times. Its antigen is as yet unknown. The CDR3 extends over 12 amino acids. Trimming shortened V by 7 bases and J by 3 bases, and 9 bases separated the two germline ends. Looked up from germline, CDR1 is MDHEN and CDR2 is SYDVKM. Through Arm-PCR of CDR3 regions and iRepertoire HTBI primers, TCR beta libraries were built. Per the original methods: In the combined samples, roughly 60 TRBV and fewer than 15 TRBJ segments were identified. TCRdb used MiXCR to reprocess the multiplex PCR reads, holding one entry per CDR3 protein. Here the V and J calls rest on TCRdb's processing, not on the authors' analysis. Of roughly 700,000 distinct CDR3 sequences in the sample, about 32% were seen once. As to time point: persistent/refractory GD, antithyroid drugs over 5 years with positive TRAb. Making the TCR library involved RNA that had been extracted from PBMCs.

The clonotype comes from a female donor with Graves disease. The sequenced sample was peripheral blood mononuclear cells (PBMCs), obtained when the disease was refractory, from a patient treated with antithyroid drugs. V gene TRBV28 combines with J gene TRBJ1-2; the D gene is possibly TRBD1 (5 bases). CDR3 sequence (DNA): TGTGCCAGCACGGCGACAGACTATGGCTACACCTTC. Protein: CASTATDYGYTF.